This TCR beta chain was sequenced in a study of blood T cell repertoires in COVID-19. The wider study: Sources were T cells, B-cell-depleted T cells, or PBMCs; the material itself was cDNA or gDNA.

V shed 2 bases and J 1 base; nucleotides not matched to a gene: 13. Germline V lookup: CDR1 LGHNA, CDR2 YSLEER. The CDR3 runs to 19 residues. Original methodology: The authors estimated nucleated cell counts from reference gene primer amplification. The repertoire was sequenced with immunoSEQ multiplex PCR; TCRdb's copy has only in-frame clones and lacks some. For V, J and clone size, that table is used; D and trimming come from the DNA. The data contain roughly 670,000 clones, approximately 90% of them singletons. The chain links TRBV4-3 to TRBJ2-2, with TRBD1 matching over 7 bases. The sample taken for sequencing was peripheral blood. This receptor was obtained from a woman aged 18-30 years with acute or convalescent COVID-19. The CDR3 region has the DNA TGCGCCAGCAGCCAAAAAGTAGCCCCGGGACAGCAGAACACCGGGGAGCTGTTTTTT. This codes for CASSQKVAPGQQNTGELFF.